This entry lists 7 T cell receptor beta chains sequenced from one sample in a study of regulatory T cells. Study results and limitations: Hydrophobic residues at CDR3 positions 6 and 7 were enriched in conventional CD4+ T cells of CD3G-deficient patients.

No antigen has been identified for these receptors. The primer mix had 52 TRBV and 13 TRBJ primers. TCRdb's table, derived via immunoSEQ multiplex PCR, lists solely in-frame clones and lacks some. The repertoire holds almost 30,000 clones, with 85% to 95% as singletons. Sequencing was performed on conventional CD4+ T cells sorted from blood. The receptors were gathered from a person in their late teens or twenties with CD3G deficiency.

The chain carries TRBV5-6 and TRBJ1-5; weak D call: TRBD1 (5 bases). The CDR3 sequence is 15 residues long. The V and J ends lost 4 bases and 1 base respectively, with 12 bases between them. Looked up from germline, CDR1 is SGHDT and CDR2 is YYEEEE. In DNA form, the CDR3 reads TGTGCCAGCAGCGTAAGGGGCCTGAGCAATCAGCCCCAGCATTTT. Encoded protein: CASSVRGLSNQPQHF.

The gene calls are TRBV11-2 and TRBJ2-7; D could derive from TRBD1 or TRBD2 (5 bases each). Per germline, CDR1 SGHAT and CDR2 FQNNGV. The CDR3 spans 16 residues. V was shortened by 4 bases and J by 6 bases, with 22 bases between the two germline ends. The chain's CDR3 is CASSSNLAPSRGEQYF. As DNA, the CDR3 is TGTGCCAGCAGCTCGAACTTGGCCCCCTCGAGGGGCGAGCAGTACTTC.

The CDR3 region has the DNA TGTGCCAGTAGGGTCGGGGGCGCGGTAGGCTACACCTTC. Translation: CASRVGGAVGYTF. This sequence joins TRBV19 and TRBJ1-2; D may be TRBD1 (6 bases). This CDR3 comprises 13 residues. V shed 6 bases and J shed 8 bases, with 16 bases lying between them. Germline assignment: CDR1 LNHDA and CDR2 SQIVND (reference sequence).

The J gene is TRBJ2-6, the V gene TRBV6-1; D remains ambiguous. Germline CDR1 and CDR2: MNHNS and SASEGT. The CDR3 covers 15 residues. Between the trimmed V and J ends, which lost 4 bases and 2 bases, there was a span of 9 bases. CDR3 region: CASSAGLAGANVLTF. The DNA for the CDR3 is TGTGCCAGCAGTGCTGGGTTAGCTGGGGCCAACGTCCTGACTTTC.

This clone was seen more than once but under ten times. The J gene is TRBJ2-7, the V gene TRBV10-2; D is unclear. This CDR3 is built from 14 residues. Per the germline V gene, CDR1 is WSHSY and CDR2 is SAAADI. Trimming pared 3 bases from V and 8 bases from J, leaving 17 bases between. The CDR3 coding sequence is TGCGCCAGCAGTGAAACGACGGGTCTTTTTAAGCAGTACTTC. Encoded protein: CASSETTGLFKQYF.

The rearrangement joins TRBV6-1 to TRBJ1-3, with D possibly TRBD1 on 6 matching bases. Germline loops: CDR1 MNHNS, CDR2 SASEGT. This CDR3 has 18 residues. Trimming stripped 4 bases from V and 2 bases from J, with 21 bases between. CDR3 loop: CASSALPSTGQAGNTIYF. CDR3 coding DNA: TGTGCCAGCAGTGCTCTCCCTTCGACAGGCCAGGCTGGAAACACCATATATTTT.

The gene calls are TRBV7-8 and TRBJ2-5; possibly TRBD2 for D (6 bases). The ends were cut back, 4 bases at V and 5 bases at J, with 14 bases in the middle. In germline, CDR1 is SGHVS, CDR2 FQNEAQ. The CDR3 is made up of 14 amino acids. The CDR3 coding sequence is TGTGCCAGCAGCTCCAGACTAGTTTGGGAGACCCAGTACTTC. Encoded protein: CASSSRLVWETQYF.